This T cell receptor beta chain comes out of a study of breast tumors, draining lymph nodes, adjacent tissues. The study, taken as a whole, reports: Data fit most tumor T cells coming from lymph node, expanding in tumor.

The CDR3 has 13 residues. Germline CDR1 and CDR2: SNHLY and FYNNEI. The V and J ends lost 6 bases and 6 bases respectively, with 9 bases between them. This clonotype was observed many times. Antigen unknown. Each CDR3 protein is one row after TCRdb ran MiXCR on the multiplex PCR reads. The table lists about 63,000 distinct CDR3 sequences, around three fifths of them singletons. The clonotype originates from a female donor with breast cancer. Some clones in this sample may be carry-over from other donors' samples. The sample taken for sequencing was breast tumor tissue. The chain has TRBV2 and TRBJ1-6, with D uncertain. The CDR3 DNA sequence: TGTGCCAGCAGCTTGGGTCTTAATTCACCCCTCCACTTT. Protein product: CASSLGLNSPLHF.